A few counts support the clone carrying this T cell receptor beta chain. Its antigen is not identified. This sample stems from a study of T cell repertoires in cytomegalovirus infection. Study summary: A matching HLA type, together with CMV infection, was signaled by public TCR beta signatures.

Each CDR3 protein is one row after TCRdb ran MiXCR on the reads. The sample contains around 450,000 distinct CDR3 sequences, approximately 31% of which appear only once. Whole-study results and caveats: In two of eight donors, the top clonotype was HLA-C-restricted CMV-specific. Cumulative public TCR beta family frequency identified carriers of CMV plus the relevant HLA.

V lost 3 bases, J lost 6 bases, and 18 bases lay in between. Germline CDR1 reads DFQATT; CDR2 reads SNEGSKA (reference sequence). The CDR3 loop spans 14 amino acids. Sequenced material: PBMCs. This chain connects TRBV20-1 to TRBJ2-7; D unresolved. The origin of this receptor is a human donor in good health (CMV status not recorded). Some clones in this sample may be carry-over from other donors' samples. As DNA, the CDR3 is TGCAGTGCTAGCCCCCGGAGAGATCGATCCGAGCAGTACTTC. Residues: CSASPRRDRSEQYF.